The present entry profiles one T cell receptor beta chain with its context. Its antigen remains unknown. This record belongs to a study of regulatory T cells in long-lasting Graves disease. In building TCR beta libraries, iRepertoire HTBI primers were used together with Arm-PCR of CDR3 regions. Original handling: The study identified roughly 59 TRBV and around 15 TRBJ segments across samples. TCRdb reprocessed the multiplex PCR reads with MiXCR, giving one entry per CDR3 protein. TCRdb's processing, not the authors', yielded these V and J calls. The sample contains hundreds of thousands of distinct CDR3 sequences, about a fifth of which appear only once. Time point specified: persistent/refractory GD, antithyroid drugs over 5 years with positive TRAb. The TCR library used RNA extracted from PBMCs. The CDR3 covers 14 residues. V lost 6 bases and J 3 bases, leaving 17 bases between the germline ends. Germline V gene lookup returns CDR1 DFQATT and CDR2 SNEGSKA (reference sequence).

General study findings and limits: TRBV28, TRBJ1-2 and TRBJ2-5 were favored in persistent disease.

The V and J genes are TRBV20-1 and TRBJ2-5; possible D gene TRBD2, 6 bases. The sample was peripheral blood mononuclear cells (PBMCs), taken when the disease was refractory, from a patient treated with antithyroid drugs. This TCR derives from a female donor with Graves disease. In nucleotides, the CDR3 is TGCAGTGCCAACGGGGGAGGCACAAAAGAGACCCAGTACTTC. This translates into CSANGGGTKETQYF.